The 6 T cell receptor beta chains reported below all come from one sample, sequenced in a study of PD-1 blockade in classical Hodgkin lymphoma. Here immunoSEQ multiplex PCR was the method, and the copy in TCRdb shows in-frame clones only, minus some. The sample holds 11,000 to 15,000 clones; roughly 85% are singletons and the top ten take 20% to 25%. All patients relapsed after autologous stem cell transplantation, and brentuximab vedotin exposure varied. Sequencing used peripheral blood mononuclear cells (PBMCs), obtained at baseline. The receptors originated from a human donor with classical Hodgkin lymphoma.

The chain joins TRBV7-8 to TRBJ2-7; the D gene is possibly TRBD2 (5 bases). The CDR3 consists of 15 residues. V lost 2 bases and J 3 bases, leaving 14 bases between the germline ends. Germline lookup yields CDR1 SGHVS and CDR2 FQNEAQ. CDR3 sequence reads: CASSLTTGLLYEQYF. The DNA for the CDR3 is TGTGCCAGCAGCTTAACTACCGGACTTCTCTACGAGCAGTACTTC. Based on the CDR3 plus reference TRBV7-8 and TRBJ2-7, the full variable domain is GAGVSQSPRYKVAKRGQDVALRCDPISGHVSLFWYQQALGQGPEFLTYFQNEAQLDKSGLPSDRFFAERPEGSVSTLKIQRTQQEDSAVYLCASSLTTGLLYEQYFGPGTRLTVT.

The rearrangement links TRBV5-4 to TRBJ1-1; D uncertain. V lost 4 bases to trimming and J lost 3 bases, with 13 bases between them. CDR1 and CDR2 from the germline V gene are SGHNT and YYREEE (reference sequence). The CDR3 extends over 14 amino acids. CDR3 amino acids: CASSPARFDTEAFF. In DNA form, the CDR3 reads TGTGCCAGCAGCCCGGCACGTTTCGACACTGAAGCTTTCTTT.

The V call is TRBV6-5, the J call TRBJ1-5, with a tentative D call TRBD1 (5 bases). Germline CDR1 MNHEY, CDR2 SVGAGI. The CDR3 runs to 14 residues. V dropped 7 bases and J dropped 6 bases, with 16 bases sitting between them. The CDR3, as DNA: TGTGCCAGCACCCCCAAGGGGAGGGGTCAGCCCCAGCATTTT. The encoded protein is CASTPKGRGQPQHF.

The V call is TRBV6-5, the J call TRBJ1-1, with D perhaps TRBD1 (6 bases). CDR3 length: 12 amino acids. Germline assignment: CDR1 MNHEY and CDR2 SVGAGI. V shed 4 bases and J shed 4 bases, with 7 bases lying between them. Here the CDR3 reads CASSFRGTEAFF. CDR3 nucleotides: TGTGCCAGCAGTTTCAGGGGCACTGAAGCTTTCTTT.

In its sample, this clone was seen a few times. The rearrangement joins TRBV2 to TRBJ2-1; no clear D. The CDR3 runs 17 residues. Per the germline V gene, CDR1 is SNHLY and CDR2 is FYNNEI. Trimming removed 3 bases from V and 8 bases from J, with 23 bases in between. As DNA, the CDR3 is TGTGCCAGCAGTGACCCAGTTCCCGAGGCAGTCAGGCATGAGCAGTTCTTC. Encoded protein: CASSDPVPEAVRHEQFF.

This clone has a handful of counts. The genes are TRBV19 and TRBJ1-1, with a weak D call TRBD1 (6 bases). This CDR3 is built from 12 residues. Germline V gives CDR1 LNHDA, CDR2 SQIVND (reference sequence). V gave up 7 bases and J gave up 11 bases, with 17 bases separating them. CDR3 residues: CASKGSGTTAFF. CDR3 DNA: TGTGCCAGTAAGGGTAGCGGGACAACCGCTTTCTTT.